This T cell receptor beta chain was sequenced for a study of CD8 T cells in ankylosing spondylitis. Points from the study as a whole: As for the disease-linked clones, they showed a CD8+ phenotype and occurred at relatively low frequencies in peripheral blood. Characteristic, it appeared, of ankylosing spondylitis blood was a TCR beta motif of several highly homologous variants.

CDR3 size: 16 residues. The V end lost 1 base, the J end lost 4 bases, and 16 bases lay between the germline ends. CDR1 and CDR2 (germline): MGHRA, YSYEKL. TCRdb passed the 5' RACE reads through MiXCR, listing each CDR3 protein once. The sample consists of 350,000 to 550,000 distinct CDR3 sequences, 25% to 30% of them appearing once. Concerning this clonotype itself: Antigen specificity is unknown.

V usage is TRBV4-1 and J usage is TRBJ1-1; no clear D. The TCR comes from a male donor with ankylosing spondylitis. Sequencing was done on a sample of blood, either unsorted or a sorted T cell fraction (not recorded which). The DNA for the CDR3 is TGCGCCAGCAGCCAAGGTCCGCAGGTCGGGGTCACTGAAGCTTTCTTT. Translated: CASSQGPQVGVTEAFF.